The 25 T cell receptor beta chains listed next were all sequenced from one sample in a study of HIV-infected patients and healthy controls. 450 to 600 ng RNA was reverse transcribed with alpha and beta constant-region primers. Using multiplexing indices, alpha and beta chain libraries were generated apart by chain-specific third strand synthesis. TCRdb fed the 5' RACE reads into MiXCR, producing one record per CDR3 protein. The sample consists of 15,000 to 20,000 distinct CDR3 sequences, 10% of them appearing once. All unsorted peripheral T cells were captured because whole blood was used without fractionation. Sequencing was done on a sample of blood. The receptors were sampled from an adult in good health.

The genes are TRBV6-5 and TRBJ2-3; 9 bases line up with TRBD2. Germline V gene lookup returns CDR1 MNHEY and CDR2 SVGAGI. Trimming took 6 bases from V and 6 from J; bases not matched to a gene: 10. This CDR3 spans 15 amino acids. CDR3: CASSQVAGGSDTQYF. The DNA for the CDR3 is TGTGCCAGCAGCCAGGTGGCGGGAGGGTCCGATACGCAGTATTTT.

The sample holds many counts of this clonotype. V is TRBV18 and J is TRBJ2-3, with unresolved D. The germline CDR1 and CDR2 sequences are KGHSH and LQKENI. Trimming cost V 1 base and J 1 base, with 12 bases left between them. This CDR3 contains 16 residues. The CDR3: CASSPRAQARTDTQYF. DNA of the CDR3: TGTGCCAGCTCACCACGGGCCCAGGCCCGCACAGATACGCAGTATTTT.

The chain joins TRBV6-5 to TRBJ1-5, with a possible D match to TRBD1 (6 bases). The CDR3 loop spans 14 amino acids. The V gene's germline CDR1 is MNHEY and CDR2 SVGAGI. V lost 6 bases and J lost 4, with 13 bases in between. The CDR3 region is CASRQGGPNQPQHF. The CDR3 nucleotides are TGTGCCAGCAGACAGGGCGGCCCGAATCAGCCCCAGCATTTT.

This clonotype was seen repeatedly, ten times or more. The chain links TRBV7-9 to TRBJ1-4; 8 nucleotides align to TRBD1. V shed 4 bases and J 5 bases; nucleotides not matched to a gene: 6. The CDR3 is 15 residues long. Germline assignment: CDR1 SEHNR and CDR2 FQNEAQ (reference sequence). In DNA, the CDR3 is TGTGCCAGCAGCTCCGGACAGGGAGGAAATGAAAAACTGTTTTTT. It specifies CASSSGQGGNEKLFF. The full variable domain, with the rest looked up from reference TRBV7-9 and TRBJ1-4, is DTGVSQNPRHKITKRGQNVTFRCDPISEHNRLYWYRQTLGQGPEFLTYFQNEAQLEKSRLLSDRFSAERPKGSFSTLEIQRTEQGDSAMYLCASSSGQGGNEKLFFGSGTQLSVL.

This clonotype was seen repeatedly, ten times or more. The chain uses TRBV3-1 and TRBJ2-1; D possibly corresponds to TRBD1 (5 bases). V lost 3 bases and J lost 1, with 19 bases in between. The CDR3 runs 18 residues. Germline values: CDR1 LGHDT, CDR2 YNNKEL (reference sequence). The CDR3 is CASSHRARGVGSYNEQFF. The CDR3 region has the DNA TGTGCCAGCAGCCACCGCGCTAGGGGCGTAGGTTCCTACAATGAGCAGTTCTTC.

This clonotype was detected ten times or more. The chain links TRBV5-5 to TRBJ2-4; D is perhaps TRBD1 (6 bases). V lost 3 bases to trimming and J lost 7 bases, with 8 bases between them. This CDR3 is 12 amino acids long. Germline CDR1 reads SGHKS; CDR2 reads YYEKEE (reference sequence). The CDR3 reads CASSSDSNIQYF. The CDR3 nucleotides are TGTGCCAGCAGCTCGGACAGCAACATTCAGTACTTC.

This clonotype came up many times. This chain links TRBV15 with TRBJ2-4; 12 nucleotides agree with TRBD2. The CDR3 is 15 amino acids. Trimming at V came to 5 bases and at J to 8 bases, leaving 7 bases not matched to a gene. Germline values: CDR1 LNHNV, CDR2 YYDKDF (reference sequence). The CDR3 region is CATSRLAGVVDIQYF. CDR3 bases: TGTGCCACCAGCCGACTAGCGGGAGTAGTAGACATTCAGTACTTC.

This clonotype showed up many times. The rearrangement joins TRBV12-3 or TRBV12-4 to TRBJ2-1; D is undetermined. This CDR3 is built from 12 residues. V lost 1 base to trimming and J lost 9 bases, with 7 bases between them. CDR3 DNA sequence: TGTGCCAGCAGTTTAGGAGTACCTGAGCAGTTCTTC. Encoded protein: CASSLGVPEQFF.

This clonotype showed up many times. The chain couples TRBV27 to TRBJ2-7, with 8 positions matching TRBD1. The J segment lost 0 bases and the V segment lost 1 base, leaving 11 bases of the junction unmatched. The CDR3 totals 18 residues. The germline gives CDR1 MNHEY, CDR2 SMNVEV (reference sequence). The CDR3 reads CASSLFVRGTGGSYEQYF. CDR3 sequence (DNA): TGTGCCAGCAGTTTATTCGTAAGGGGGACAGGAGGCTCCTACGAGCAGTACTTC.

The rearrangement uses TRBV30 and TRBJ1-1; 12 bases are a match to TRBD1. Germline loops: CDR1 GTSNPN, CDR2 SVGIG (reference sequence). The CDR3 consists of 14 residues. The V gene end was trimmed by 5 bases and the J gene end by 4 bases; junction bases not matched to a gene: 5. CDR3 loop: CAWGDRGLGTEAFF. The CDR3 DNA reads as TGTGCCTGGGGGGACAGGGGGCTGGGCACTGAAGCTTTCTTT.

In this sample, this clonotype turned up many times. The rearrangement uses TRBV5-1 and TRBJ2-1; 10 bases match TRBD1. This CDR3 has 15 amino acids. Germline CDR1 and CDR2: SGHRS and YFSETQ. J was trimmed by 8 bases and V by 0 bases; bases with no gene match: 5. The chain's CDR3 is CASSLGQGAGDEQFF. The CDR3 DNA reads as TGCGCCAGCAGCTTGGGACAGGGGGCTGGGGATGAGCAGTTCTTC.

At least ten counts were recorded for this clonotype. J is TRBJ2-1 and V is TRBV25-1; tentative D call: TRBD2 (6 bases). Germline loops: CDR1 MGHDK, CDR2 SYGVNS. V lost 6 bases and J 5 bases, leaving 14 bases between the germline ends. The CDR3 runs to 14 residues. The CDR3 coding sequence is TGTGCCAGCAGCGACGTCGGCGGGGACAATGAGCAGTTCTTC. This sequence encodes CASSDVGGDNEQFF.

This clonotype appeared many times. V is TRBV6-2 or TRBV6-3 and J is TRBJ2-5; 10 nucleotides line up with TRBD2. V lost 6 bases, J lost 3 bases, and 7 bases stayed unmatched. The V gene's germline CDR1 is MNHEY and CDR2 SVGEGT. The CDR3 covers 15 residues. CDR3 protein: CASSPFGTSEETQYF. CDR3 DNA: TGTGCCAGCAGCCCCTTCGGGACTAGCGAAGAGACCCAGTACTTC.

Sample share makes this clonotype medium-sized. The chain combines TRBV29-1 with TRBJ2-2, with 11 positions matching TRBD2. The junction had 0 bases not matched to a gene; V was cut back by 5 bases and J by 1 base. There are 14 residues in the CDR3. Germline assignment: CDR1 SQVTM and CDR2 ANQGSEA. This CDR3 reads CSVTSGRNTGELFF. The CDR3 coding sequence is TGCAGCGTTACTAGCGGGAGGAACACCGGGGAGCTGTTTTTT.

The rearrangement links TRBV24-1 to TRBJ2-7, with D uncertain. CDR1 is KGHDR, CDR2 SFDVKD, per germline. V was trimmed by 5 bases and J by 1 base, leaving 11 bases between them. CDR3 length: 14 residues. Written as DNA, the CDR3 is TGTGCCACCAGTGCCCAACGGGCATCCTACGAGCAGTACTTC. Amino acids: CATSAQRASYEQYF.

The CDR3 sequence: CASSLDSSEIGNEQFF. In DNA, the CDR3 is TGTGCCAGCAGCTTAGATTCGTCGGAGATCGGGAATGAGCAGTTCTTC. The chain has TRBV7-6 and TRBJ2-1; D unresolved. CDR3 size: 16 residues. Germline assignment: CDR1 SGHVS and CDR2 FNYEAQ. Trimming stripped 1 base from V and 7 bases from J, with 17 bases between.

This clonotype was detected many times. This chain joins TRBV6-1 and TRBJ2-7; TRBD2 might be the D (5 bases). The V and J ends lost 5 bases and 0 bases respectively, with 20 bases between them. The germline gives CDR1 MNHNS, CDR2 SASEGT. The CDR3 is made up of 17 amino acids. In DNA form, the CDR3 reads TGTGCCAGCAGTCGCGCCTCCCTAGCTCGGACCTCCTACGAGCAGTACTTC. Its translation is CASSRASLARTSYEQYF.

This clonotype occurred a few times. V gene TRBV5-6 combines with J gene TRBJ1-1; D is undetermined. There are 14 residues in the CDR3. Germline CDR1 and CDR2: SGHDT and YYEEEE. The V and J ends lost 5 bases and 1 base respectively, with 12 bases between them. CDR3 region: CASSQTGGNTEAFF. For the CDR3, the DNA is TGTGCCAGCAGTCAGACCGGAGGGAACACTGAAGCTTTCTTT.

The table lists this clonotype with many counts. The chain combines TRBV7-7 with TRBJ2-6; 7 bases line up with TRBD1. Germline trimming cut 5 bases from V and 2 bases from J; bases unmatched to any gene: 3. The CDR3 has 15 amino acids. The germline CDR1 and CDR2 sequences are SSHAT and FNYEAQ (reference sequence). The CDR3 protein is CASSPGTAGANVLTF. CDR3 DNA: TGTGCCAGCAGCCCAGGGACAGCTGGGGCCAACGTCCTGACTTTC. The variable domain in full, with the rest retrieved from reference TRBV7-7 and TRBJ2-6, is GAGVSQSPRYKVTKRGQDVTLRCDPISSHATLYWYQQALGQGPEFLTYFNYEAQPDKSGLPSDRFSAERPEGSISTLTIQRTEQRDSAMYRCASSPGTAGANVLTFGAGSRLTVL.

This clonotype was detected only once. The chain is built from TRBV6-1 and TRBJ2-5; D may be TRBD1 (7 bases). CDR1 MNHNS and CDR2 SASEGT come from the germline V gene. Trimming took off 3 bases at V and 5 bases at J, with 16 bases between the two ends. This CDR3 has 15 amino acids. The CDR3 loop is CASSDRGDVAETQYF. CDR3 DNA: TGTGCCAGCAGTGACAGGGGGGACGTGGCGGAGACCCAGTACTTC.

This clonotype has ten or more counts. The gene calls are TRBV6-5 and TRBJ2-3, with TRBD1 matching over 7 bases. The CDR3 contains 16 residues. CDR1 and CDR2 from the germline V gene are MNHEY and SVGAGI. V lost 0 bases and J lost 4; bases outside the gene matches: 7. The CDR3 coding sequence is TGTGCCAGCAGTTACTCGGGTTTAGGGGGCGCAGATACGCAGTATTTT. It specifies CASSYSGLGGADTQYF.

The chain carries TRBV6-1 and TRBJ2-4; 7 nucleotides match TRBD2. The CDR3 covers 16 residues. CDR1 and CDR2 from the germline V gene are MNHNS and SASEGT. V trimming: 3 bases; J trimming: 0 bases; junction bases outside the gene matches: 5. CDR3 DNA: TGTGCCAGCAGTGAGGGGTTAGCGGGAGCCAAAAACATTCAGTACTTC. Translated, it gives CASSEGLAGAKNIQYF.

At least ten counts were recorded for this clonotype. V usage is TRBV19 and J usage is TRBJ2-3; the D call may be TRBD1 or TRBD2 (5 bases each). The CDR3 is made up of 14 amino acids. CDR1 is LNHDA, CDR2 SQIVND, per germline (reference sequence). The V end lost 10 bases, the J end lost 2 bases, and 16 bases lay between the germline ends. CDR3 nucleotide sequence: TGTGCCACCACTAGGGGCCCTCTCACAGATACGCAGTATTTT. Protein: CATTRGPLTDTQYF.

This clonotype was counted at least ten times. The V gene is TRBV11-2, the J gene TRBJ2-7; D is ambiguous. The CDR3 totals 14 residues. The V end was cut by 0 bases, the J end by 6 bases, with 12 bases between. In germline, CDR1 is SGHAT, CDR2 FQNNGV. The CDR3 DNA reads as TGTGCCAGCAGCTTAGATCCCCAGCAGGTCGAGCAGTACTTC. This translates into CASSLDPQQVEQYF. The full variable domain, its missing parts supplied by reference TRBV11-2 and TRBJ2-7, is EAGVAQSPRYKIIEKRQSVAFWCNPISGHATLYWYQQILGQGPKLLIQFQNNGVVDDSQLPKDRFSAERLKGVDSTLKIQPAKLEDSAVYLCASSLDPQQVEQYFGPGTRLTVT.

This clonotype was picked up many times. The chain links TRBV20-1 to TRBJ2-1, with TRBD2 identical over 12 bases. Germline CDR1 DFQATT, CDR2 SNEGSKA (reference sequence). The CDR3 has 16 residues. Trimming at V came to 0 bases and at J to 9 bases, leaving 9 bases not matched to a gene. The CDR3: CSARDLRTSGIREQFF. CDR3 bases: TGCAGTGCTAGAGATCTTCGGACTAGCGGGATTCGTGAGCAGTTCTTC.